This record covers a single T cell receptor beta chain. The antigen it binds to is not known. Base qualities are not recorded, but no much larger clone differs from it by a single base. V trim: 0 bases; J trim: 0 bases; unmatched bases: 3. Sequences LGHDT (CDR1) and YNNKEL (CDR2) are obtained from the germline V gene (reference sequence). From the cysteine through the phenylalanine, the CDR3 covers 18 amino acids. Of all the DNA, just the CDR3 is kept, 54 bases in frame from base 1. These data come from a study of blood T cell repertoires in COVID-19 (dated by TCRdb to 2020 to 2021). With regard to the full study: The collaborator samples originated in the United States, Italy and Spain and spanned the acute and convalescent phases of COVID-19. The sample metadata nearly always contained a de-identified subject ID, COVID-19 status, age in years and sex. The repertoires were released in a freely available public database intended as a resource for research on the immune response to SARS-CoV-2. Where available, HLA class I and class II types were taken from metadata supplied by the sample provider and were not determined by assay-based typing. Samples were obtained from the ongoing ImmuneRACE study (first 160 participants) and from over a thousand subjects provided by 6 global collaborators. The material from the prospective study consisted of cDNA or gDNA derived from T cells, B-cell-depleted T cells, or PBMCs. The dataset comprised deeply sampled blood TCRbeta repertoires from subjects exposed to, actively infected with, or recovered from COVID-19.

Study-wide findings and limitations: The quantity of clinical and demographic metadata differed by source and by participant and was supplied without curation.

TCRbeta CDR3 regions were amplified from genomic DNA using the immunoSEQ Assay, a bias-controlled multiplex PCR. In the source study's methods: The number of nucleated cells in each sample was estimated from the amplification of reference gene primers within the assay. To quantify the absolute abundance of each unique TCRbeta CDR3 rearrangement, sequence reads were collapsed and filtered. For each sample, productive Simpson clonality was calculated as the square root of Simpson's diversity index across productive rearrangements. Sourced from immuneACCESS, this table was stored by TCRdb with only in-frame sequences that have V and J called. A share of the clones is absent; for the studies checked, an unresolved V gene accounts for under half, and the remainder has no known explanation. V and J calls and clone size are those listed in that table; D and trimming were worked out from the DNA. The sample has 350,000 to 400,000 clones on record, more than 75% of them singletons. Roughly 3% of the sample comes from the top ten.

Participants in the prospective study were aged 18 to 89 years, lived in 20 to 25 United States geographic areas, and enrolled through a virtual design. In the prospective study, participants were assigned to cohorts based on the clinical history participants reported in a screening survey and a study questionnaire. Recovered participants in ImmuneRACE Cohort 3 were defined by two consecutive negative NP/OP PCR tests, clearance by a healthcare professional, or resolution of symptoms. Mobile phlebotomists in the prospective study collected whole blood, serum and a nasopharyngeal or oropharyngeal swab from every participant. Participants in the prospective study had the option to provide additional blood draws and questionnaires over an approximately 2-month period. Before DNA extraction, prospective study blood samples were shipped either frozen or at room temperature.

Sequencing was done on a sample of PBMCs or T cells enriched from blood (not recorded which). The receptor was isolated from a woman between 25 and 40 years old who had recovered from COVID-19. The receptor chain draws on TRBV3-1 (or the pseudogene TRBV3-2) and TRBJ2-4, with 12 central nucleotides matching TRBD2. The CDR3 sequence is CASSQEASGRVAKNIQYF. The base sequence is TGTGCCAGCAGCCAAGAGGCTAGCGGGAGGGTAGCCAAAAACATTCAGTACTTC.